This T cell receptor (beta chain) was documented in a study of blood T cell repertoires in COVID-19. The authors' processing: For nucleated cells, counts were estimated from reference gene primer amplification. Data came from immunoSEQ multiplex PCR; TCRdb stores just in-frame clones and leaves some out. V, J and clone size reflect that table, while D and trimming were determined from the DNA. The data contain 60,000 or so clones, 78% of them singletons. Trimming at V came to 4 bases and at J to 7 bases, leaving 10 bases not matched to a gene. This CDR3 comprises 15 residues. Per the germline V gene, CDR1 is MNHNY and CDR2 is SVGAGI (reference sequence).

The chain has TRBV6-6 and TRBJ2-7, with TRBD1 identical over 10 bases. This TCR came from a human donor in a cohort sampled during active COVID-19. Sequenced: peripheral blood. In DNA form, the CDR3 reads TGTGCCAGCAGTTCCCCGGGAGGGACAGGGGATGAGCAGTACTTC. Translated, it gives CASSSPGGTGDEQYF.